The 24 T cell receptor beta chains below come from one sample, sequenced in a study of blood T cell repertoires in COVID-19. Assay: immunoSEQ multiplex PCR; the TCRdb copy retains only in-frame clones and omits some. The sample gives about 36,000 clones, just under 85% of which show up once; 13% to 15% is in the top ten. The sample taken for sequencing was peripheral blood. The receptors come from a human donor in a cohort sampled during active COVID-19.

The chain combines TRBV7-8 with TRBJ2-5; D may be TRBD2 (5 bases). Trimming pared 5 bases from V and 2 bases from J, leaving 12 bases between. Germline V lookup: CDR1 SGHVS, CDR2 FQNEAQ. The CDR3 sequence is 14 residues long. The CDR3 DNA sequence: TGTGCCAGCAGCGTACCGGGGTCGCAAGAGACCCAGTACTTC. Amino acids: CASSVPGSQETQYF.

In this sample, this clone is medium-sized. The chain recombines TRBV25-1 with TRBJ2-6; 10 bases fit TRBD1. V lost 8 bases, J lost 3 bases, and 7 bases stayed unmatched. The length of the CDR3 is 16 residues. Germline-derived CDR1 and CDR2 are MGHDK and SYGVNS. The CDR3 sequence is CASPPGTGVGANVLTF. The CDR3 nucleotides read TGTGCCAGCCCTCCCGGGACAGGGGTTGGGGCCAACGTCCTGACTTTC.

This clone was observed a few times. CDR3 sequence: CASNSNSYEQYF. CDR3 nucleotides: TGTGCCAGCAATTCCAATTCCTACGAGCAGTACTTC. The chain is built from TRBV2 and TRBJ2-7; D gene unclear. V was shortened by 7 bases and J by 1 base, with 8 bases between the two germline ends. The CDR3 covers 12 residues. Germline V gives CDR1 SNHLY, CDR2 FYNNEI.

CDR3 residues: CAWTPQGAGRTGELFF. CDR3 nucleotides: TGTGCCTGGACCCCCCAGGGTGCAGGGCGAACCGGGGAGCTGTTTTTT. This chain links TRBV30 with TRBJ2-2; perhaps TRBD1 as D (5 bases). The CDR3 loop spans 16 amino acids. Between the trimmed V and J ends, which lost 4 bases and 5 bases, there was a span of 20 bases. CDR1 GTSNPN and CDR2 SVGIG come from the germline V gene (reference sequence).

The rearrangement uses TRBV29-1 and TRBJ1-2, with TRBD1 matching over 8 bases. The V segment lost 5 bases and the J segment 0 bases; nucleotides outside the gene matches: 2. The V gene's germline CDR1 is SQVTM and CDR2 ANQGSEA. This CDR3 has 13 amino acids. The CDR3 nucleotides read TGCAGCGTTCGCAGGGGGCCTAACTATGGCTACACCTTC. Translation: CSVRRGPNYGYTF.

This clone is a singleton in its sample. The chain recombines TRBV11-3 with TRBJ1-6; D not resolved. The germline V gene has CDR1 SGHNT and CDR2 YENEEA. The CDR3 extends over 13 amino acids. The V gene lost 6 bases and the J gene lost 7 bases, with 10 bases spanning the gap. For the CDR3, the DNA is TGTGCCAGCAGGGGGAGTCAGAATTCACCCCTCCACTTT. It codes for CASRGSQNSPLHF.

The V and J genes are TRBV7-2 and TRBJ1-2, with 10 positions matching TRBD1. This CDR3 spans 14 amino acids. V dropped 7 bases and J dropped 6; count of bases not matched to a gene: 8. Germline V gene lookup returns CDR1 SGHTA and CDR2 FQGNSA. The CDR3 region is CASTSPGTGDGYTF. CDR3 sequence (DNA): TGTGCCAGCACCTCACCGGGGACAGGGGATGGCTACACCTTC.

The chain couples TRBV20-1 to TRBJ2-7; a possible D gene is TRBD1 (6 bases). The V end was cut by 3 bases, the J end by 0 bases, with 9 bases between. This CDR3 region has 13 residues. Germline V gene lookup returns CDR1 DFQATT and CDR2 SNEGSKA (reference sequence). This chain's CDR3 is CSASRTDSYEQYF. CDR3 nucleotides: TGCAGTGCTAGTCGGACAGACTCCTACGAGCAGTACTTC.

The chain uses TRBV7-2 and TRBJ2-3; 8 positions agree with TRBD2. Germline loops: CDR1 SGHTA, CDR2 FQGNSA. This CDR3 comprises 14 residues. The V gene end was trimmed by 2 bases and the J gene end by 4 bases; junction bases not matched to a gene: 2. The CDR3 nucleotides read TGTGCCAGCAGCTTAAGCGGGGGTTCAGATACGCAGTATTTT. Its protein is CASSLSGGSDTQYF.

The chain carries TRBV14 and TRBJ2-3; D perhaps matches TRBD1 (6 bases). Trimming removed 4 bases from V and 3 bases from J, with 11 bases in between. The germline gives CDR1 SGHDN, CDR2 FVKESK. CDR3 size: 14 residues. CDR3 nucleotides: TGTGCCAGCAGCCGGGGGCTAGATACAGATACGCAGTATTTT. Protein sequence: CASSRGLDTDTQYF.

The gene calls are TRBV9 and TRBJ2-3, with D maybe TRBD2 (5 bases). V gave up 1 base and J gave up 5 bases, with 8 bases separating them. Germline V gene lookup returns CDR1 SGDLS and CDR2 YYNGEE. CDR3 length equals 13 residues. The CDR3 bases are TGTGCCAGCAGCGTACTAGGAGGAGATACGCAGTATTTT. Translating it yields CASSVLGGDTQYF.

The chain couples TRBV18 to TRBJ1-2; a weak D match, TRBD1 (6 bases). V was pared by 0 bases and J by 3 bases, with 14 bases between. Germline CDR1 KGHSH, CDR2 LQKENI. This CDR3 has 16 amino acids. The CDR3 region is CASSPPLRDIHYGYTF. The DNA for the CDR3 is TGTGCCAGCTCACCACCCCTCCGGGACATACACTATGGCTACACCTTC.

The chain links TRBV4-1 to TRBJ1-1, with TRBD1 matching over 7 bases. V gave up 8 bases and J gave up 1 base; unmatched junction bases: 10. CDR1 and CDR2 (germline): MGHRA, YSYEKL. The CDR3 is 15 amino acids. Here the CDR3 reads CASAQGQWGNTEAFF. Here the CDR3 DNA reads TGCGCCAGCGCTCAGGGACAGTGGGGGAACACTGAAGCTTTCTTT.

This clone has only a few counts. This chain connects TRBV9 to TRBJ2-7; possibly TRBD1 for D (6 bases). CDR1 is SGDLS and CDR2 is YYNGEE in the germline V gene. V gave up 4 bases and J gave up 2 bases, with 7 bases separating them. This CDR3 has 12 amino acids. In DNA, the CDR3 is TGTGCCAGCAGCAGGGACACCTACGAGCAGTACTTC. Translation: CASSRDTYEQYF.

The chain uses TRBV5-4 and TRBJ2-3, with TRBD1 matching 7 bases. Losses at the gene ends were 3 bases for V and 1 base for J; bases not matched to a gene: 2. Germline V CDR1 and CDR2: SGHNT, YYREEE (reference sequence). The CDR3 totals 14 residues. The CDR3 protein is CASSYGQGTDTQYF. DNA of the CDR3: TGTGCCAGCAGCTATGGACAGGGCACAGATACGCAGTATTTT.

The J gene is TRBJ2-2, the V gene TRBV5-4; TRBD2 matches at 10 bases. The V segment lost 3 bases and the J segment 4 bases; nucleotides outside the gene matches: 9. Germline CDR1 reads SGHNT; CDR2 reads YYREEE (reference sequence). The length of the CDR3 is 17 residues. The CDR3 loop reads CASSSQLAGIPTGELFF. The CDR3 DNA sequence: TGTGCCAGCAGCTCACAACTAGCGGGGATACCCACCGGGGAGCTGTTTTTT. The variable domain in full, completed from reference TRBV5-4 and TRBJ2-2, reads ETGVTQSPTHLIKTRGQQVTLRCSSQSGHNTVSWYQQALGQGPQFIFQYYREEENGRGNFPPRFSGLQFPNYSSELNVNALELDDSALYLCASSSQLAGIPTGELFFGEGSRLTVL.

V and J are TRBV23-1 and TRBJ1-5; perhaps TRBD1 as D (5 bases). TRBV23-1 is designated an ORF whose function remains uncertain. With 4 bases removed from V and 0 bases from J, the gap between germline ends came to 16 bases. The CDR3 loop spans 17 amino acids. CDR3 amino acids: CASSPTRTPYSNQPQHF. Here the CDR3 DNA reads TGCGCCAGCAGTCCGACAAGGACACCCTATAGCAATCAGCCCCAGCATTTT.

The rearrangement joins TRBV19 to TRBJ2-6; D uncertain. The CDR3 is made up of 16 amino acids. In germline, CDR1 is LNHDA, CDR2 SQIVND (reference sequence). Trimming removed 1 base from V and 0 bases from J, with 7 bases in between. The chain's CDR3 is CASSIAASSGANVLTF. CDR3 coding DNA: TGTGCCAGTAGTATAGCCGCCAGCTCTGGGGCCAACGTCCTGACTTTC. The variable domain in full, with the rest retrieved from reference TRBV19 and TRBJ2-6, is DGGITQSPKYLFRKEGQNVTLSCEQNLNHDAMYWYRQDPGQGLRLIYYSQIVNDFQKGDIAEGYSVSREKKESFPLTVTSAQKNPTAFYLCASSIAASSGANVLTFGAGSRLTVL.

The chain combines TRBV4-3 with TRBJ2-1, with D possibly matching TRBD2 (7 bases). The CDR3 extends over 18 amino acids. Trimming removed 0 bases from V and 3 bases from J, with 18 bases in between. Germline CDR1 is LGHNA and CDR2 is YSLEER. This chain's CDR3 is CASSQDLRGGAFYNEQFF. CDR3 coding DNA: TGCGCCAGCAGCCAAGATTTAAGGGGGGGGGCCTTCTACAATGAGCAGTTCTTC.

The chain combines TRBV7-8 with TRBJ2-5, with TRBD2 identical over 7 bases. V was clipped by 5 bases and J by 7 bases; unmatched bases: 7. The CDR3 has 13 amino acids. Germline loops: CDR1 SGHVS, CDR2 FQNEAQ. For the CDR3, the DNA is TGTGCCAGCAGCCCGGGGACTACCCGGACCCAGTACTTC. Protein: CASSPGTTRTQYF. Combining the CDR3 with reference TRBV7-8 and TRBJ2-5 gives the whole variable domain GAGVSQSPRYKVAKRGQDVALRCDPISGHVSLFWYQQALGQGPEFLTYFQNEAQLDKSGLPSDRFFAERPEGSVSTLKIQRTQQEDSAVYLCASSPGTTRTQYFGPGTRLLVL.

This chain uses TRBV7-9 with TRBJ2-5; 11 positions match TRBD1. V shed 5 bases, J shed 5 bases, and the junction held 4 bases outside the gene matches. CDR3 length: 14 amino acids. Per germline, CDR1 SEHNR and CDR2 FQNEAQ (reference sequence). The chain's CDR3 is CASSPGTGGETQYF. CDR3 in DNA: TGTGCCAGCAGCCCCGGGACAGGGGGGGAGACCCAGTACTTC.

The gene calls are TRBV5-1 and TRBJ1-3, with no clear D. The CDR3 has 15 amino acids. Trimming cost V 7 bases and J 0 bases, with 14 bases left between them. Per germline, CDR1 SGHRS and CDR2 YFSETQ. The DNA of the CDR3 is TGCGCCAGCGGGGAGGGCGACCTCTCTGGAAACACCATATATTTT. As protein: CASGEGDLSGNTIYF.

This chain connects TRBV4-2 to TRBJ1-2, with 8 bases identical to TRBD1. The CDR3 loop spans 15 amino acids. The germline V gene has CDR1 LGHNA and CDR2 YNFKEQ. Trimming took 2 bases from V and 6 from J; bases not matched to a gene: 8. CDR3 in amino acids: CASSQPTGEGNGYTF. CDR3 nucleotides: TGTGCCAGCAGCCAACCGACAGGGGAGGGTAATGGCTACACCTTC.

The V and J genes are TRBV4-1 and TRBJ1-2, with D perhaps matching TRBD1 (6 bases). Trimming pared 4 bases from V and 4 bases from J, leaving 10 bases between. The CDR3 is made up of 13 amino acids. CDR1 and CDR2 from the germline V gene are MGHRA and YSYEKL. CDR3 DNA: TGCGCCAGCAGCCCAGGACAGCCCTATGGCTACACCTTC. This codes for CASSPGQPYGYTF.